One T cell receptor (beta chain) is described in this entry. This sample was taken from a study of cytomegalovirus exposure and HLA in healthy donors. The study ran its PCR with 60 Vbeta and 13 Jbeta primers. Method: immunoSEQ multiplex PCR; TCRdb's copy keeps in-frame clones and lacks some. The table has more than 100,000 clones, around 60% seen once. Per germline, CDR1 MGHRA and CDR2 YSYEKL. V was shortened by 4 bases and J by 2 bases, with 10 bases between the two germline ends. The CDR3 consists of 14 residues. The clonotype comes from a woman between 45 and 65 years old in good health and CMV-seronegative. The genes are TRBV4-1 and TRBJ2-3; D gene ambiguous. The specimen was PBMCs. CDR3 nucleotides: TGCGCCAGCAGCCTTGTACAGCCCACAGATACGCAGTATTTT. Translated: CASSLVQPTDTQYF.